Listed here are 13 T cell receptor beta chains from one sample, sequenced in a study of blood T cell repertoires in COVID-19. TCRdb's table, derived via immunoSEQ multiplex PCR, lists solely in-frame clones and lacks some. The sample holds about 270,000 clones, about 85% seen once. Sample: peripheral blood. The receptors originated from a man in his 60s who had recovered from COVID-19.

This clone appeared a single time. The genes are TRBV19 and TRBJ2-2, with D possibly matching TRBD1 (5 bases). This CDR3 spans 13 amino acids. V lost 2 bases and J 6 bases, leaving 7 bases between the germline ends. Germline lookup yields CDR1 LNHDA and CDR2 SQIVND (reference sequence). CDR3 nucleotides: TGTGCCAGTAGTATAAGGGGATCCGGGGAGCTGTTTTTT. It is translated as CASSIRGSGELFF. Supplemented by reference TRBV19 and TRBJ2-2, the full variable domain reads DGGITQSPKYLFRKEGQNVTLSCEQNLNHDAMYWYRQDPGQGLRLIYYSQIVNDFQKGDIAEGYSVSREKKESFPLTVTSAQKNPTAFYLCASSIRGSGELFFGEGSRLTVL.

As to this clone: Other nucleotide sequences from this sample produce the same CDR3. The V gene is TRBV5-1, the J gene TRBJ1-1; the match to TRBD1 covers 8 bases. V lost 0 bases to trimming and J lost 5 bases; unmatched junction nucleotides: 3. Germline CDR1 is SGHRS and CDR2 is YFSETQ. There are 14 residues in the CDR3. Here the CDR3 reads CASSLGTGGTEAFF. As DNA, the CDR3 is TGCGCCAGCAGCTTGGGAACAGGGGGGACTGAAGCTTTCTTT. The entire variable domain, with the rest obtained from reference TRBV5-1 and TRBJ1-1, is as follows: KAGVTQTPRYLIKTRGQQVTLSCSPISGHRSVSWYQQTPGQGLQFLFEYFSETQRNKGNFPGRFSGRQFSNSRSEMNVSTLELGDSALYLCASSLGTGGTEAFFGQGTRLTVV.

This chain connects TRBV6-5 to TRBJ2-7, with 10 bases that match TRBD1. CDR1 is MNHEY, CDR2 SVGAGI, per germline. V lost 2 bases and J lost 6; bases outside the gene matches: 7. This CDR3 region has 15 residues. The CDR3, as DNA: TGTGCCAGCAGTTACGTCCGGGACAGGGGTGTCGAGCAGTACTTC. It encodes CASSYVRDRGVEQYF.

This clone was seen only once. The DNA for the CDR3 is TGCGCCAGCAGCTGGGGACAGGGGCAAACTAATGAAAAACTGTTTTTT. Translating gives CASSWGQGQTNEKLFF. The rearrangement uses TRBV5-1 and TRBJ1-4; TRBD1 matches 10 bases. The CDR3 length is 16 residues. The J segment lost 1 base and the V segment lost 3 bases, leaving 3 bases of the junction unmatched. Per germline, CDR1 SGHRS and CDR2 YFSETQ.

CDR3 nucleotides: TGTGCCAGCAGCCAAGGACTAGCGGGGGGGTACAGCGAGCAGTACTTC. Translated, it gives CASSQGLAGGYSEQYF. The chain joins TRBV4-2 to TRBJ2-7; 14 positions agree with TRBD2. CDR3 length: 16 residues. The V segment lost 1 base and the J segment 6 bases; nucleotides outside the gene matches: 5. Germline CDR1 and CDR2: LGHNA and YNFKEQ.

This clone occurred a few times. This chain links TRBV27 with TRBJ1-6; 10 nucleotides align to TRBD1. V lost 6 bases to trimming and J lost 9 bases; unmatched junction nucleotides: 8. Germline lookup yields CDR1 MNHEY and CDR2 SMNVEV (reference sequence). The CDR3 contains 15 residues. The CDR3 DNA sequence: TGTGCCAGCAGCTCGACAGGGGGCATCGGTTCACCCCTCCACTTT. It specifies CASSSTGGIGSPLHF.

V is TRBV4-2 and J is TRBJ2-5; TRBD2 matches at 12 bases. V trimming: 4 bases; J trimming: 5 bases; junction bases outside the gene matches: 5. This CDR3 region has 15 residues. Looked up from germline, CDR1 is LGHNA and CDR2 is YNFKEQ. Written as DNA, the CDR3 is TGTGCCAGCAGCCGACTAGCGGGGGAGGGTGAGACCCAGTACTTC. Amino acids: CASSRLAGEGETQYF.

This clone has a handful of counts. V gene TRBV19 combines with J gene TRBJ1-3; D might be TRBD1 (5 bases). The V gene lost 6 bases and the J gene lost 0 bases, with 15 bases spanning the gap. Germline V gene sequence: CDR1 LNHDA, CDR2 SQIVND (reference sequence). This CDR3 is 16 amino acids long. This CDR3 reads CASRLGGARSGNTIYF. In nucleotides, the CDR3 is TGTGCCAGTAGATTGGGAGGGGCCCGCTCTGGAAACACCATATATTTT.

A single count supports this clone. The chain combines TRBV19 with TRBJ1-5; 10 bases map to TRBD1. Trimming took 5 bases from V and 6 from J; bases not matched to a gene: 7. Germline loops: CDR1 LNHDA, CDR2 SQIVND (reference sequence). The CDR3 extends over 15 amino acids. The CDR3 DNA reads TGTGCCAGTAGTTCAACAGGACAGGGGGTTCAGCCCCAGCATTTT. Residues: CASSSTGQGVQPQHF.

The chain combines TRBV6-2 or TRBV6-3 with TRBJ2-3, with D maybe TRBD2 (6 bases). Trimming removed 0 bases from V and 2 bases from J, with 15 bases in between. Germline V gene sequence: CDR1 MNHEY, CDR2 SVGEGT. The CDR3 totals 17 residues. CDR3 DNA sequence: TGTGCCAGCAGTTACTCGGAATTTGCACTAGCCACAGATACGCAGTATTTT. Protein: CASSYSEFALATDTQYF.

This chain links TRBV27 with TRBJ2-6, with 14 nucleotides matching TRBD2. The CDR3 totals 19 residues. V gave up 9 bases and J gave up 0 bases; unmatched junction bases: 10. The germline CDR1 and CDR2 sequences are MNHEY and SMNVEV (reference sequence). The CDR3 sequence is CASSRGLAGESSGANVLTF. CDR3 DNA: TGTGCCAGTTCAAGGGGACTAGCGGGGGAGAGCTCTGGGGCCAACGTCCTGACTTTC.

Only one count was recorded for this clone. The rearrangement uses TRBV12-3 or TRBV12-4 and TRBJ1-6; tentatively, D is TRBD1 (5 bases). V was pared by 2 bases and J by 9 bases, with 5 bases between. The CDR3 runs to 12 residues. The DNA for the CDR3 is TGTGCCAGCAGTTTAAGGGGTTCACCCCTCCACTTT. It yields the protein CASSLRGSPLHF.

This chain connects TRBV5-4 to TRBJ2-7; 7 nucleotides align to TRBD2. CDR1 and CDR2 (germline): SGHNT, YYREEE (reference sequence). With V trimmed by 2 bases and J by 4 bases, 9 bases remained unmatched. The CDR3 totals 15 residues. The CDR3 bases are TGTGCCAGCAGCTTTCCCGGGACTACTGTTTACGAGCAGTACTTC. This encodes CASSFPGTTVYEQYF.